Listed below are T cell receptor beta chains from one sample, sequenced in a study of blood T cell repertoires in COVID-19. This table comes from immunoSEQ multiplex PCR, and its TCRdb copy is limited to in-frame clones, with some not included. The sample records over 13,000 clones, 90% being singletons. Sequencing used peripheral blood. Every receptor here comes from a human donor in a cohort sampled during active COVID-19. Both conserved end residues are part of each CDR3. The D gene is left open where the match is weak. The listing skips clone size in some rows; elsewhere it reads once, few, many or a size class.

V	size	length	J	D	DNA	CDR3
TRBV28	-	12	TRBJ1-2	TRBD1	TGTGCCAGCAGTACCCGACAGGGTGGCTACACCTTC	CASSTRQGGYTF
TRBV21-1	-	16	TRBJ2-2	-	TGTGCCAGCAGCAAAGAAAACAGAGTGAACACCGGGGAGCTGTTTTTT	CASSKENRVNTGELFF
TRBV11-2	-	18	TRBJ2-3	TRBD2	TGTGCCAGCAGCTTAGAGTTAGGTGCCGGGGGGGCAGGAGATACGCAGTATTTT	CASSLELGAGGAGDTQYF
TRBV19	-	14	TRBJ1-5	-	TGTGCCAGTAGGACACGACAGAAAAATCAGCCCCAGCATTTT	CASRTRQKNQPQHF
TRBV12-3/TRBV12-4	-	12	TRBJ1-5	TRBD1	TGTGCCAGCAGGACAGGGAATCAGCCCCAGCATTTT	CASRTGNQPQHF
TRBV19	-	14	TRBJ2-3	TRBD2	TGTGCCAGTAGTACTGGGACTAGGGCAGATACGCAGTATTTT	CASSTGTRADTQYF
TRBV6-2/TRBV6-3	-	14	TRBJ2-7	-	TGTGCCAGCAGTTATGTACAGGCTGGCTACGAGCAGTACTTC	CASSYVQAGYEQYF
TRBV18	-	15	TRBJ2-3	-	TGTGCCAGCTCACCGTCTCGAACTAGCACAGATACGCAGTATTTT	CASSPSRTSTDTQYF
TRBV28	medium-sized	14	TRBJ1-1	TRBD1	TGTGCCAGCAGTTTTACAGGGACAGGGGCTGAAGCTTTCTTT	CASSFTGTGAEAFF
TRBV6-6	few	16	TRBJ2-2	TRBD2	TGTGCCAGCAGTTATACCGGGACTAGTCCAACCGGGGAGCTGTTTTTT	CASSYTGTSPTGELFF
TRBV19	-	13	TRBJ1-4	-	TGTGCCAGTAGTAGGGCCCATAATGAAAAACTGTTTTTT	CASSRAHNEKLFF
TRBV24-1	-	13	TRBJ2-3	TRBD1	TGTGCCATCGGGACAGGGGGCACAGATACGCAGTATTTT	CAIGTGGTDTQYF
TRBV5-1	-	16	TRBJ2-5	TRBD2	TGCGCCAGCAGCTTAGGGACTAGCGGGAGATTTGGGACCCAGTACTTC	CASSLGTSGRFGTQYF
TRBV6-1	-	18	TRBJ1-6	-	TGTGCCAGCAGTGACGACAATATTTTGAGCTCCTATAATTCACCCCTCCACTTT	CASSDDNILSSYNSPLHF
TRBV3-1/TRBV3-2	-	15	TRBJ1-3	-	TGTGCCAGCAGCCAGGACAGAAGCTCTGGAAACACCATATATTTT	CASSQDRSSGNTIYF
TRBV9	-	18	TRBJ2-3	TRBD2	TGTGCCAGCAGCACAAACAACGGGGGGGCTGGTAGCACAGATACGCAGTATTTT	CASSTNNGGAGSTDTQYF
TRBV7-2	-	15	TRBJ2-1	TRBD2	TGTGCCAGCAGCTTTTCGGGAGGGCCTGGCAATGAGCAGTTCTTC	CASSFSGGPGNEQFF
TRBV4-1	once	16	TRBJ2-7	TRBD2	TGCGCCAGCAGCCAGGCCTCTAGCGGGCTCTCCTACGAGCAGTACTTC	CASSQASSGLSYEQYF
TRBV28	-	13	TRBJ1-2	TRBD1	TGTGCCAGCTACCGGACAGGGGGCTTGGGCTACACCTTC	CASYRTGGLGYTF
TRBV2	-	14	TRBJ2-1	-	TGTGCCAGCAGTTCCAAGAGAGGGAACAATGAGCAGTTCTTC	CASSSKRGNNEQFF
TRBV30	-	14	TRBJ1-2	-	TGTGCCTGGAGTCCGGGGGGGGTTAACTATGGCTACACCTTC	CAWSPGGVNYGYTF
TRBV3-1/TRBV3-2	-	15	TRBJ2-2	-	TGTGCCAGCACCGTGGACACAACCGGCACCGGGGAGCTGTTTTTT	CASTVDTTGTGELFF
TRBV19	-	19	TRBJ2-5	TRBD2	TGTGCCAGTAGTAAAAAGACTAGCGGGAGGGCGCTCCCCAGGGAGACCCAGTACTTC	CASSKKTSGRALPRETQYF
TRBV7-8	-	16	TRBJ2-3	-	TGTGCCAGCAGCTCACGTCCGCCGACTAGCACAGATACGCAGTATTTT	CASSSRPPTSTDTQYF
TRBV10-3	once	14	TRBJ2-3	-	TGTGCCATCAGTGACAAGGGTGCGGGAGATACGCAGTATTTT	CAISDKGAGDTQYF